This T cell receptor beta chain derives from a study of cytomegalovirus exposure and HLA in healthy donors. The PCR had 60 Vbeta and 13 Jbeta primers. The assay was immunoSEQ multiplex PCR, and TCRdb's table has in-frame clones only and misses some. The table has 95,000 to 150,000 clones, 75% to 90% seen once. The CDR3 sequence is 14 residues long. Trimming cost V 3 bases and J 7 bases, with 13 bases left between them. CDR1 is LNHDA, CDR2 SQIVND, per germline (reference sequence). The TCR was taken from a man aged 18-30 years in good health and CMV-seropositive. Sequencing input: PBMCs. The chain is built from TRBV19 and TRBJ1-5; D ambiguous. The CDR3 region is CASSIAVSPQPQHF. DNA for the CDR3: TGTGCCAGTAGTATTGCGGTCAGCCCCCAGCCCCAGCATTTT.